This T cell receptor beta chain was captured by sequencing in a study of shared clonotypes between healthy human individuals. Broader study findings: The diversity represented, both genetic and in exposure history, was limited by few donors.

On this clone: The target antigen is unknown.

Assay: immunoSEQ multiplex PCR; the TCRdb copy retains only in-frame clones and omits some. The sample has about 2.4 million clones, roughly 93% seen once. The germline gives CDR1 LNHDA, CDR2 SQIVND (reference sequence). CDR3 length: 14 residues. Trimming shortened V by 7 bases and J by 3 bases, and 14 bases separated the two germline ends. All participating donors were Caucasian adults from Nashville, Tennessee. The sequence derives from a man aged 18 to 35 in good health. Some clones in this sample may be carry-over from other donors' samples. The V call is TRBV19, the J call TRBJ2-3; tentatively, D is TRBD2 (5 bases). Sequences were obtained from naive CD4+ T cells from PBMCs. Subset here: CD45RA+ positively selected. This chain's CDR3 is CASTRDYSTDTQYF. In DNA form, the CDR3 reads TGTGCCAGTACCCGAGACTATTCGACAGATACGCAGTATTTT.